The source of this TCR beta chain is a study of T cell changes during pregnancy in multiple sclerosis. Clones were read by immunoSEQ multiplex PCR, and TCRdb kept only the in-frame ones, dropping some. This table has some 54,000 clones, roughly 94% appearing once. V gave up 4 bases and J gave up 4 bases; unmatched junction bases: 8. The CDR3 spans 16 residues. Germline CDR1 SGDLS, CDR2 YYNGEE. This receptor was taken from a female donor with multiple sclerosis, enrolled in a pregnancy study. This specimen consisted of CD8+ T cells from peripheral blood mononuclear cells, obtained in the third trimester of pregnancy. The rearrangement links TRBV9 to TRBJ2-3, with 11 bases that match TRBD1. The CDR3 protein is CASSQRTGGVSDTQYF. The CDR3 nucleotides read TGTGCCAGCAGCCAAAGGACAGGGGGCGTCTCAGATACGCAGTATTTT.